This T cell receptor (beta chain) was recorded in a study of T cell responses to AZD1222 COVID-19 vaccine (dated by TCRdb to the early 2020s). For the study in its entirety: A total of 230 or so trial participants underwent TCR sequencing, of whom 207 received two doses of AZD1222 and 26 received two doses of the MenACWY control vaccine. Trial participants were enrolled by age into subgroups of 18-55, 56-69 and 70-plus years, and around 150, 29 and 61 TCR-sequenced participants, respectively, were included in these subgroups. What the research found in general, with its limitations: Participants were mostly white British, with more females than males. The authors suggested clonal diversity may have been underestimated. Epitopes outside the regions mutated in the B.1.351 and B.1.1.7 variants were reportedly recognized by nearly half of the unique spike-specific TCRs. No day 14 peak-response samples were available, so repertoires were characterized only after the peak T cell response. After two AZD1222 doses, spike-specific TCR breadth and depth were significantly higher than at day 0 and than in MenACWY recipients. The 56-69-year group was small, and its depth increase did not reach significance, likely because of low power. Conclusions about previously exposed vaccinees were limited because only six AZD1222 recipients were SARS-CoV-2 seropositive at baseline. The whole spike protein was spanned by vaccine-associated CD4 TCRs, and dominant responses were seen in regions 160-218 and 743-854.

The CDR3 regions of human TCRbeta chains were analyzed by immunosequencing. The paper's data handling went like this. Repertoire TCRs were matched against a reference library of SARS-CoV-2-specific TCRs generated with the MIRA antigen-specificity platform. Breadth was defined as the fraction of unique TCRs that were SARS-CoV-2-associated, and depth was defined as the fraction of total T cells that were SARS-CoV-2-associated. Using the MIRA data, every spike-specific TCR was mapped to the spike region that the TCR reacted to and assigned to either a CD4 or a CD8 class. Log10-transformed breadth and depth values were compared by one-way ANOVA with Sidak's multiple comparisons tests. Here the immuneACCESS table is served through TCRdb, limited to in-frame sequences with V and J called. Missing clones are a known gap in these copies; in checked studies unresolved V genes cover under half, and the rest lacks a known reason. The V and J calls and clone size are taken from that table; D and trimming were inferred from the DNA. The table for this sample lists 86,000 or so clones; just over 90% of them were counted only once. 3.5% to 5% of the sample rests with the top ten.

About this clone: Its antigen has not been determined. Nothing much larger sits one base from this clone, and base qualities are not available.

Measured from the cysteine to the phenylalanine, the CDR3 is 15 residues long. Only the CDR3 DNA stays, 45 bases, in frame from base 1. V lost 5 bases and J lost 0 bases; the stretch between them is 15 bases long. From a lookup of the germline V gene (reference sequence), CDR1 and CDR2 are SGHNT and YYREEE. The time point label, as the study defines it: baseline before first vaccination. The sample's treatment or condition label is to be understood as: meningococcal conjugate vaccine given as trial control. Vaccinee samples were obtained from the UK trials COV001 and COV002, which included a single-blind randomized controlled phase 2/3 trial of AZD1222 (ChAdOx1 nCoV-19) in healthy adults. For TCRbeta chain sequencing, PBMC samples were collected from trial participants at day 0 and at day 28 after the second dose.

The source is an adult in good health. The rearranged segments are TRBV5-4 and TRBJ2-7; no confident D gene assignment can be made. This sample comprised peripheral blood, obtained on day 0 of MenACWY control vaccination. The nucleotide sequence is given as TGTGCCAGCAGTGCCGCGGATAGGAGCTCCTACGAGCAGTACTTC. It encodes CASSAADRSSYEQYF.